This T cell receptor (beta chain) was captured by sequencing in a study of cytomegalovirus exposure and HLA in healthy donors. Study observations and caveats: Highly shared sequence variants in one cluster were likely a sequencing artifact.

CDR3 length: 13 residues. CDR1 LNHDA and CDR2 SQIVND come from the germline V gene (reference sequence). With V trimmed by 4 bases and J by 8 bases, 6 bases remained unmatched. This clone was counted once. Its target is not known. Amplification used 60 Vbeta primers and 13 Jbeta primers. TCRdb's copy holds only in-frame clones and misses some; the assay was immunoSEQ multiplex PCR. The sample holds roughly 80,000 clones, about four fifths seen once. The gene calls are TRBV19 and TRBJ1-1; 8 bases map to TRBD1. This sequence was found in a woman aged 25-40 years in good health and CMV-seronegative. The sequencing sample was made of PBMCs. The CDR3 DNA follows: TGTGCCAGTAGTACCACGCAGGGGGCGGAAGCTTTCTTT. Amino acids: CASSTTQGAEAFF.